Following are 18 T cell receptor beta chains from one sample sequenced in a study of T cell responses to AZD1222 COVID-19 vaccine. TCRdb's table, derived via immunoSEQ multiplex PCR, lists solely in-frame clones and lacks some. This table holds fewer than 200,000 clones, about 83% found once. The sample here was peripheral blood, taken 28 days after the second AZD1222 dose. All receptors derive from an adult who received the AZD1222 COVID-19 vaccine.

The gene calls are TRBV27 and TRBJ2-5, with D perhaps TRBD1 or TRBD2 (6 bases each). This CDR3 is 15 amino acids long. The V end was cut by 1 base, the J end by 4 bases, with 13 bases between. CDR1 is MNHEY, CDR2 SMNVEV, per germline (reference sequence). CDR3 region: CASSLFGGPGETQYF. CDR3 nucleotide sequence: TGTGCCAGCAGTTTATTTGGGGGGCCGGGAGAGACCCAGTACTTC.

This clone appeared a single time. The chain links TRBV12-3 or TRBV12-4 to TRBJ2-5; D possibly uses TRBD1 or TRBD2 (5 bases each). The CDR3 is 13 residues long. With 7 bases removed from V and 4 bases from J, the gap between germline ends came to 13 bases. The CDR3 region is CASTLMRGETQYF. The CDR3 bases are TGTGCCAGCACCTTAATGAGGGGAGAGACCCAGTACTTC.

This chain joins TRBV14 and TRBJ2-7; 7 bases fit TRBD1. Trimming took 2 bases from V and 0 from J; bases not matched to a gene: 19. Germline V gene data show CDR1 as SGHDN and CDR2 as FVKESK. The CDR3 is 20 residues long. CDR3 protein: CASSQRPPKIGGSRSYEQYF. In nucleotides, the CDR3 is TGTGCCAGCAGCCAAAGACCACCTAAAATAGGGGGCAGCCGCTCCTACGAGCAGTACTTC.

This clone was observed a single time. In nucleotides, the CDR3 is TGTGCTAGTGGTTTGGGGGGGTTTGGTCAGCCCCAGCATTTT. The encoded protein is CASGLGGFGQPQHF. The chain joins TRBV12-5 to TRBJ1-5; perhaps TRBD1 as D (5 bases). Germline CDR1 is LGHNT and CDR2 is FRNRAP. V was trimmed by 1 base and J by 6 bases, leaving 10 bases between them. This CDR3 comprises 14 residues.

This clone has just a few counts. The V and J genes are TRBV7-9 and TRBJ1-1, with a tentative D call TRBD1 (5 bases). Germline V gene lookup returns CDR1 SEHNR and CDR2 FQNEAQ (reference sequence). Trimming took 5 bases from V and 4 from J, leaving 17 bases between them. The CDR3 totals 15 residues. CDR3: CASSPAVGAVTEAFF. Written as DNA, the CDR3 is TGTGCCAGCAGCCCCGCGGTAGGGGCGGTCACTGAAGCTTTCTTT.

The chain links TRBV6-5 to TRBJ1-3; a weak D match, TRBD1 (5 bases). V lost 6 bases, J lost 0 bases, and 9 bases lay in between. The CDR3 sequence is 14 residues long. Germline lookup yields CDR1 MNHEY and CDR2 SVGAGI. Here the CDR3 reads CASRATGSGNTIYF. The CDR3 DNA reads as TGTGCCAGCAGAGCAACAGGCTCTGGAAACACCATATATTTT.

This clone was picked up one time. The CDR3 loop is CASRPGQANSPLHF. CDR3 nucleotides: TGTGCCAGCAGACCGGGACAGGCTAATTCACCCCTCCACTTT. The rearrangement uses TRBV27 and TRBJ1-6, with TRBD1 matching 8 bases. With V trimmed by 6 bases and J by 6 bases, 4 bases remained unmatched. Looked up from germline, CDR1 is MNHEY and CDR2 is SMNVEV (reference sequence). The CDR3 contains 14 residues.

This chain connects TRBV7-2 to TRBJ2-7, with D hard to call. CDR3 length equals 14 residues. Trimming removed 4 bases from V and 6 bases from J, with 16 bases in between. CDR1 and CDR2 (germline): SGHTA, FQGNSA. CDR3: CASSSPPLGREQYF. In DNA, the CDR3 is TGTGCCAGCAGCTCGCCCCCCTTAGGGCGCGAGCAGTACTTC.

The V and J genes are TRBV30 and TRBJ1-1; possibly TRBD1 for D (5 bases). This CDR3 is built from 13 residues. The V end lost 0 bases, the J end lost 4 bases, and 9 bases lay between the germline ends. CDR1 is GTSNPN and CDR2 is SVGIG in the germline V gene (reference sequence). DNA of the CDR3: TGTGCCTGGAGTGTAGGGGAGTTCACTGAAGCTTTCTTT. It specifies CAWSVGEFTEAFF.

The chain couples TRBV5-7 to TRBJ1-2; D possibly corresponds to TRBD1 (5 bases). TRBV5-7 is an ORF for which the function is uncertain. V lost 2 bases and J 6 bases, leaving 17 bases between the germline ends. The CDR3 has 15 amino acids. The CDR3, as DNA: TGTGCCAGCAGCTTAATTCGACAGTTTTCCGATGGCTACACCTTC. It is translated as CASSLIRQFSDGYTF.

This clone was counted a few times. The chain is built from TRBV3-1 (or the pseudogene TRBV3-2) and TRBJ1-2; maybe TRBD1 (5 bases). Germline assignment: CDR1 LGHDT and CDR2 YNNKEL (reference sequence). The CDR3 runs 13 residues. The V and J ends lost 2 bases and 7 bases respectively, with 11 bases between them. CDR3 DNA sequence: TGTGCCAGCAGCCAAATACAGGCCTCTGGCTACACCTTC. Translated, it gives CASSQIQASGYTF.

In this sample, this clone turned up many times. This chain links TRBV30 with TRBJ1-2; D is ambiguous. The CDR3 consists of 14 residues. Germline V lookup: CDR1 GTSNPN, CDR2 SVGIG (reference sequence). Trimming took off 0 bases at V and 2 bases at J, with 10 bases between the two ends. The CDR3 DNA is TGTGCCTGGAGTGTATACAATCGAAACTATGGCTACACCTTC. Amino acids: CAWSVYNRNYGYTF.

This chain links TRBV5-6 with TRBJ2-7; TRBD2 aligns across 7 bases. The V segment lost 5 bases and the J segment 5 bases; nucleotides outside the gene matches: 16. There are 16 residues in the CDR3. Looked up from germline, CDR1 is SGHDT and CDR2 is YYEEEE. This CDR3 reads CASRPGGGWSWDEQYF. The CDR3 region has the DNA TGTGCCAGCAGACCCGGGGGAGGGTGGAGTTGGGACGAGCAGTACTTC.

V usage is TRBV7-2 and J usage is TRBJ2-7, with 8 bases fitting TRBD2. The CDR3 totals 14 residues. V was pared by 5 bases and J by 2 bases, with 5 bases of the junction left unmatched. Germline V CDR1 and CDR2: SGHTA, FQGNSA. The CDR3 bases are TGTGCCAGCAGCACCCGGGGGGGGCCCTACGAGCAGTACTTC. Its protein is CASSTRGGPYEQYF.

The chain is built from TRBV7-2 and TRBJ2-7; D not resolved. Germline V gene data show CDR1 as SGHTA and CDR2 as FQGNSA. V shed 6 bases and J shed 2 bases, with 11 bases lying between them. This CDR3 has 13 amino acids. CDR3 nucleotides: TGTGCCAGCAGAGTTAGCCAAGCCTACGAGCAGTACTTC. It is translated as CASRVSQAYEQYF.

The rearrangement uses TRBV19 and TRBJ1-1; the D gene is possibly TRBD1 (5 bases). The CDR3 has 13 residues. Germline V gene sequence: CDR1 LNHDA, CDR2 SQIVND (reference sequence). Trimming shortened V by 5 bases and J by 6 bases, and 13 bases separated the two germline ends. The CDR3 spells CASSFGGEAEAFF. The CDR3 coding sequence is TGTGCCAGTAGTTTTGGGGGTGAGGCTGAAGCTTTCTTT.

V and J are TRBV27 and TRBJ2-1; 12 nucleotides line up with TRBD1. The CDR3 consists of 15 residues. Losses at the gene ends were 6 bases for V and 8 bases for J; bases not matched to a gene: 8. Germline CDR1 is MNHEY and CDR2 is SMNVEV (reference sequence). This chain's CDR3 is CASRTGTGGMDEQFF. In DNA, the CDR3 is TGTGCCAGCAGAACCGGGACAGGGGGCATGGATGAGCAGTTCTTC.

The chain carries TRBV19 and TRBJ2-5; D is unclear. Trimming shortened V by 0 bases and J by 5 bases, and 16 bases separated the two germline ends. The CDR3 is 16 amino acids. Per the germline V gene, CDR1 is LNHDA and CDR2 is SQIVND (reference sequence). Here the CDR3 DNA reads TGTGCCAGTAGTATAGAGTTGTTGGCCGACCGCGAGACCCAGTACTTC. Protein product: CASSIELLADRETQYF.